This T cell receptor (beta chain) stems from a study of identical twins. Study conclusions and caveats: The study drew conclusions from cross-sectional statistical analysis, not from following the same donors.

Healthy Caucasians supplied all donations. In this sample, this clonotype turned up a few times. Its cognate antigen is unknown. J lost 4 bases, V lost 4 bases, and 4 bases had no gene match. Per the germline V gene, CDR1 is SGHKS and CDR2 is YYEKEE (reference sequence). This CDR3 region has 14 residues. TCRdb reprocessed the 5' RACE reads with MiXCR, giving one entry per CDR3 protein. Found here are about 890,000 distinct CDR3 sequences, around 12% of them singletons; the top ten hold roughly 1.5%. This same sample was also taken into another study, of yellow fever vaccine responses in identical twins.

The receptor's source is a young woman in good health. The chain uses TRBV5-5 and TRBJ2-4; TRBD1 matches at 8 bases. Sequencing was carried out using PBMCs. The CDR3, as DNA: TGTGCCAGCAGCCCATGGACAGGGAAAAACATTCAGTACTTC. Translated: CASSPWTGKNIQYF.